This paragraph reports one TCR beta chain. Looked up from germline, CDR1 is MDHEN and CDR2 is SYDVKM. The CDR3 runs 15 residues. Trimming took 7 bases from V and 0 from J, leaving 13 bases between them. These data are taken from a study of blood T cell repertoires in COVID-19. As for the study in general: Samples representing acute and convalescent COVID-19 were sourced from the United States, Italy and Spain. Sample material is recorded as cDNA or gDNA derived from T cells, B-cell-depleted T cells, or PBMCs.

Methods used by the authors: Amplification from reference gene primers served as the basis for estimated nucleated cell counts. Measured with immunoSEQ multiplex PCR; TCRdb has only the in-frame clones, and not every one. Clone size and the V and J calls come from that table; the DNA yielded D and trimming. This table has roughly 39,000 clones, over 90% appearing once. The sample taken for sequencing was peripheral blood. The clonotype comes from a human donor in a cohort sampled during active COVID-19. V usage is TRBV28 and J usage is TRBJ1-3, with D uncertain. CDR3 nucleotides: TGTGCCAGCACCGCGGGCGGAAACTCTGGAAACACCATATATTTT. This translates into CASTAGGNSGNTIYF.